This T cell receptor (beta chain) was retrieved from a study of blood T cell repertoires in COVID-19. The repertoire was sequenced with immunoSEQ multiplex PCR; TCRdb's copy has only in-frame clones and lacks some. The data contain 150,000 to 200,000 clones, around 87% of them singletons. V lost 3 bases to trimming and J lost 4 bases; unmatched junction nucleotides: 11. Germline V gives CDR1 KGHSH, CDR2 LQKENI. The CDR3 runs to 17 residues. This TCR was recovered from a man aged 40-55 years with active or convalescent COVID-19. Sequencing was done on a sample of peripheral blood. The chain joins TRBV18 to TRBJ2-3, with 9 bases matching TRBD2. This CDR3 is CASSPFLAGKGADTQYF. In DNA form, the CDR3 reads TGTGCCAGCTCACCTTTCCTAGCGGGGAAGGGTGCAGATACGCAGTATTTT.